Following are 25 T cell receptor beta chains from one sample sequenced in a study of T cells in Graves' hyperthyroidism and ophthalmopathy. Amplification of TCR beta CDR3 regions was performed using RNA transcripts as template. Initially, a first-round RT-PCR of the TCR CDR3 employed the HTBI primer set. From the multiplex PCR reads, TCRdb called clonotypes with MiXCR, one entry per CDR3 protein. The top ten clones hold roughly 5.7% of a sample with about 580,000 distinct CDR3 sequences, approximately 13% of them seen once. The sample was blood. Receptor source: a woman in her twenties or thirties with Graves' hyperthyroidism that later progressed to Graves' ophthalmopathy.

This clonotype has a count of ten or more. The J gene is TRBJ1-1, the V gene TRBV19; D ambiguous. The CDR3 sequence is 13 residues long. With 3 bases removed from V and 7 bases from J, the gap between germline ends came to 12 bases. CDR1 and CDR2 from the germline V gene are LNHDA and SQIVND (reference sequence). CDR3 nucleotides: TGTGCCAGTAGTATTGGGTCAGAGTATGAAGCTTTCTTT. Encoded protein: CASSIGSEYEAFF. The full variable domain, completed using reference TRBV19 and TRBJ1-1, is DGGITQSPKYLFRKEGQNVTLSCEQNLNHDAMYWYRQDPGQGLRLIYYSQIVNDFQKGDIAEGYSVSREKKESFPLTVTSAQKNPTAFYLCASSIGSEYEAFFGQGTRLTVV.

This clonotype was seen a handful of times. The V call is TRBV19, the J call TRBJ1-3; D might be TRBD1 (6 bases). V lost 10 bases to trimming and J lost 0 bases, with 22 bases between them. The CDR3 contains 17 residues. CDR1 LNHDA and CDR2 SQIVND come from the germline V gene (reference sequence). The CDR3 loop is CATREGVLRDSGNTIYF. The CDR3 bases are TGTGCCACCCGAGAGGGGGTCCTCCGCGACTCTGGAAACACCATATATTTT.

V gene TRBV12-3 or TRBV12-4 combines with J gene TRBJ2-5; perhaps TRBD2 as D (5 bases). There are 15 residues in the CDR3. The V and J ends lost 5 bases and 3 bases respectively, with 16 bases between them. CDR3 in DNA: TGTGCCAGCAGTCTTGGCGGAGGAGGTGAAGAGACCCAGTACTTC. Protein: CASSLGGGGEETQYF.

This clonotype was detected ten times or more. The CDR3 DNA is TGTGCCAGCAGCTTAGTCCGGGACGGAATTGACAATGAGCAGTTCTTC. Encoded protein: CASSLVRDGIDNEQFF. The chain links TRBV7-2 to TRBJ2-1, with D perhaps TRBD1 or TRBD2 (5 bases each). Looked up from germline, CDR1 is SGHTA and CDR2 is FQGNSA. The V end lost 1 base, the J end lost 5 bases, and 15 bases lay between the germline ends. This CDR3 spans 16 amino acids.

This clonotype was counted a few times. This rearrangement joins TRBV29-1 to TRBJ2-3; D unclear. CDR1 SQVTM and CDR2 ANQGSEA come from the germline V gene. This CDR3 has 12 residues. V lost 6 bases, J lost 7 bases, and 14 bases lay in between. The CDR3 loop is CSVRPSANTQYF. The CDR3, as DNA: TGCAGCGTGCGGCCATCTGCAAATACGCAGTATTTT.

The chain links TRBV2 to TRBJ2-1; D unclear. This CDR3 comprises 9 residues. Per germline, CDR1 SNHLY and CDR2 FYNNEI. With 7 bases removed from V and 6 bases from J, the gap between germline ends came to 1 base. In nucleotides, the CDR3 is TGTGCCAGCACCAATGAGCAGTTCTTC. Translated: CASTNEQFF.

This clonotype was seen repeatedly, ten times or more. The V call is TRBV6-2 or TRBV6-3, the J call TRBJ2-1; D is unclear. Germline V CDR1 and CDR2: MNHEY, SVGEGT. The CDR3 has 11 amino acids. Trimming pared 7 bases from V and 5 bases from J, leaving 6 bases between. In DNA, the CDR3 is TGTGCCAGCACCCTAGACAATGAGCAGTTCTTC. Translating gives CASTLDNEQFF.

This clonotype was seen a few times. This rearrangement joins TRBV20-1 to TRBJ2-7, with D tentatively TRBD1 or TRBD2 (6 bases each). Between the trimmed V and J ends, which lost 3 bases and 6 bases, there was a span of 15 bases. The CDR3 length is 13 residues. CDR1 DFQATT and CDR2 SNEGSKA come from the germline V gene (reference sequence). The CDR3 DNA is TGCAGTGCTAGGGACGGAGGGGGGTTCGAGCAGTACTTC. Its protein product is CSARDGGGFEQYF.

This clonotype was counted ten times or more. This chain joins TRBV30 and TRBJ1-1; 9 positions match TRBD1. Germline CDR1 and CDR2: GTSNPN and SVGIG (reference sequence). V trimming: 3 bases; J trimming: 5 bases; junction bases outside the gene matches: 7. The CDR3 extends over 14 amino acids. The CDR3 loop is CAWRYRGLGTEAFF. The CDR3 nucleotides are TGTGCCTGGAGGTACAGGGGGCTGGGGACTGAAGCTTTCTTT.

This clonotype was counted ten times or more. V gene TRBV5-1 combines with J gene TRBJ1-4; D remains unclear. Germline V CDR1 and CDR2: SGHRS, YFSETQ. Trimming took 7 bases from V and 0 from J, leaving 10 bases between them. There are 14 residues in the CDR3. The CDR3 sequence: CASGLDSTNEKLFF. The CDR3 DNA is TGCGCCAGCGGTTTGGACTCAACTAATGAAAAACTGTTTTTT.

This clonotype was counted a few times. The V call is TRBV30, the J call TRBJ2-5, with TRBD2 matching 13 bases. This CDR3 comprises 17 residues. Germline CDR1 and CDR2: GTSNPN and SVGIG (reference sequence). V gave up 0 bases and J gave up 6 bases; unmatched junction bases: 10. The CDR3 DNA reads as TGTGCCTGGAGTGTAACCCGGACTAGCGGGAGTCTCAAGACCCAGTACTTC. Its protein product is CAWSVTRTSGSLKTQYF.

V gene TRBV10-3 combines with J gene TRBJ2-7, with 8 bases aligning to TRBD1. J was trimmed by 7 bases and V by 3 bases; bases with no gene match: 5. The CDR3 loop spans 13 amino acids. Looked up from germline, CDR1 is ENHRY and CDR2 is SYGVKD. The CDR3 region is CAISETGGGEQYF. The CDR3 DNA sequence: TGTGCCATCAGTGAAACAGGGGGTGGGGAGCAGTACTTC.

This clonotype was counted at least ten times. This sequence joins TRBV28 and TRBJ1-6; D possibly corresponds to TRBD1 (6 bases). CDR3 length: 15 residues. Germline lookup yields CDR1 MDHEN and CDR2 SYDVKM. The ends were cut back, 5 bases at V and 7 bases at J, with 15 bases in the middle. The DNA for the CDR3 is TGTGCCAGCAGTCCCATAAACAGGGAGAATTCACCCCTCCACTTT. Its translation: CASSPINRENSPLHF.

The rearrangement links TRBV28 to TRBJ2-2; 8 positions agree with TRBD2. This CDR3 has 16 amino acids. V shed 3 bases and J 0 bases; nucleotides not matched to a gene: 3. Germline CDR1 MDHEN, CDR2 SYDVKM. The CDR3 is CASSLVTSANTGELFF. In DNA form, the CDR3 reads TGTGCCAGCAGTTTGGTGACTAGCGCGAACACCGGGGAGCTGTTTTTT.

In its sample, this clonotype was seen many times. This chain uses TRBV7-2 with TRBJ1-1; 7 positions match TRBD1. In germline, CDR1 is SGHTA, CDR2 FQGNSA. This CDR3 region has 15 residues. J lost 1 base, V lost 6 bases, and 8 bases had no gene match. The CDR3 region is CASRYTGTANTEAFF. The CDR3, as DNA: TGTGCCAGCAGATACACCGGGACAGCGAACACTGAAGCTTTCTTT.

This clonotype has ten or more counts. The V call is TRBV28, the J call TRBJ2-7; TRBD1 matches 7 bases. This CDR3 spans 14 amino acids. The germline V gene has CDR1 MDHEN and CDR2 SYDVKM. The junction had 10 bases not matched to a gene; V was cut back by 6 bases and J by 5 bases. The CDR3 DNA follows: TGTGCCAGCAGCCGGAGACAGGGAAGGCACGAGCAGTACTTC. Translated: CASSRRQGRHEQYF. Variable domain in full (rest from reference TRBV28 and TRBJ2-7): DVKVTQSSRYLVKRTGEKVFLECVQDMDHENMFWYRQDPGLGLRLIYFSYDVKMKEKGDIPEGYSVSREKKERFSLILESASTNQTSMYLCASSRRQGRHEQYFGPGTRLTVT.

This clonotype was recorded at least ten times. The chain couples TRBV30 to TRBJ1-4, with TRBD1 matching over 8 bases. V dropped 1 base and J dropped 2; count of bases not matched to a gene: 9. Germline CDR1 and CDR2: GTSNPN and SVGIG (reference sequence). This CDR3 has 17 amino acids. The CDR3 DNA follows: TGTGCCTGGAGTGACAGGGGGTTATTTTCGACTAATGAAAAACTGTTTTTT. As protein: CAWSDRGLFSTNEKLFF.

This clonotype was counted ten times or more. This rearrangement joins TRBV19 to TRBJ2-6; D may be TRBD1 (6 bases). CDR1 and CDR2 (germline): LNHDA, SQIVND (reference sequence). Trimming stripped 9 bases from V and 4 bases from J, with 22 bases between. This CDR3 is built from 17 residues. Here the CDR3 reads CASLARDTFFGANVLTF. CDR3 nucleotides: TGTGCCAGCCTTGCCCGGGACACCTTTTTCGGGGCCAACGTCCTGACTTTC.

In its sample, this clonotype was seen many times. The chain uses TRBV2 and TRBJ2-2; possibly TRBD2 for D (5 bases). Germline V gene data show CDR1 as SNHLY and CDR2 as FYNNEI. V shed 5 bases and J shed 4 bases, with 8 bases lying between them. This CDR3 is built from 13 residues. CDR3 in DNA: TGTGCCAGCAGTAACGGGGTCACCGGGGAGCTGTTTTTT. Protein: CASSNGVTGELFF.

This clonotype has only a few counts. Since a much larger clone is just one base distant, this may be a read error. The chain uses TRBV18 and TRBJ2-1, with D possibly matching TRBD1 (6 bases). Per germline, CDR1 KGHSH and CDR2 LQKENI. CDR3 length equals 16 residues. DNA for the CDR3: TGTGCCAGCCCACCACCTAGGGACAACTCCTACAATGAGCAGTTCTTC. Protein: CASPPPRDNSYNEQFF.

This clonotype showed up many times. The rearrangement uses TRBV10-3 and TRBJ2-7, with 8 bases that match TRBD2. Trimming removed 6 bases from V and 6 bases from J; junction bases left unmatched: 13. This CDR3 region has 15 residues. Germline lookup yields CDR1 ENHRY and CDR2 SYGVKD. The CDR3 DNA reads TGTGCCATCAGGACCGTAACGGGAGGGCCCGGCGAGCAGTACTTC. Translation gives CAIRTVTGGPGEQYF.

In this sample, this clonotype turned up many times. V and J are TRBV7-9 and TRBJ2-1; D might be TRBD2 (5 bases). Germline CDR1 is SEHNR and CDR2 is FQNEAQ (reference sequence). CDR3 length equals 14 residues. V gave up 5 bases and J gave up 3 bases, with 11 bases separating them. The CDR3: CASSKDGGYNEQFF. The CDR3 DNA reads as TGTGCCAGCAGCAAGGACGGAGGCTACAATGAGCAGTTCTTC.

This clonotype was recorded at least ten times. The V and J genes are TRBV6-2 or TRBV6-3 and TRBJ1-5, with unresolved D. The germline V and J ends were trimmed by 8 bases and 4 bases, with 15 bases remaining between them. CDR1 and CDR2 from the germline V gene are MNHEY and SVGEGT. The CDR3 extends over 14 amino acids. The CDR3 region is CASAAGWGNQPQHF. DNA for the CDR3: TGTGCCAGCGCAGCCGGGTGGGGTAATCAGCCCCAGCATTTT.

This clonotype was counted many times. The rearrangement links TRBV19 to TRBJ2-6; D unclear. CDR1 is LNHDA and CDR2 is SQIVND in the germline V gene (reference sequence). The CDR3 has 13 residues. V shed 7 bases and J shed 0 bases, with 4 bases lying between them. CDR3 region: CASTASGANVLTF. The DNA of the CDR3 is TGTGCCAGTACAGCCTCTGGGGCCAACGTCCTGACTTTC. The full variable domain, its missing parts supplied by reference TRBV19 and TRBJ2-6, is DGGITQSPKYLFRKEGQNVTLSCEQNLNHDAMYWYRQDPGQGLRLIYYSQIVNDFQKGDIAEGYSVSREKKESFPLTVTSAQKNPTAFYLCASTASGANVLTFGAGSRLTVL.

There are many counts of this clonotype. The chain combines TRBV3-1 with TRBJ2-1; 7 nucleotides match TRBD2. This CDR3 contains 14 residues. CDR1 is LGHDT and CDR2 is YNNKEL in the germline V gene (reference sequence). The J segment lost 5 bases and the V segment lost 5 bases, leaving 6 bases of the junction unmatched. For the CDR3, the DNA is TGTGCCAGCAGCATCTCTAGCGGCCACAATGAGCAGTTCTTC. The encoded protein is CASSISSGHNEQFF.